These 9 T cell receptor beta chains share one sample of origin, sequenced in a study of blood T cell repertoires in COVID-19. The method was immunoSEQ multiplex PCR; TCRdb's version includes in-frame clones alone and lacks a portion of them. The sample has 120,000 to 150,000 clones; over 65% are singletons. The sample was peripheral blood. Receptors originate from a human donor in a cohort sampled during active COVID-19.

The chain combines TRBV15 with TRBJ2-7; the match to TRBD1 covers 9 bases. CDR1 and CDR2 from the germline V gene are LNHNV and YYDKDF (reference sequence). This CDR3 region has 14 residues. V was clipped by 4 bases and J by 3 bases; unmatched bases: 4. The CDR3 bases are TGTGCCACCAGCACAAAGGACAGGGGCTACGAGCAGTACTTC. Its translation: CATSTKDRGYEQYF. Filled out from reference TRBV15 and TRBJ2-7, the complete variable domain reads DAMVIQNPRYQVTQFGKPVTLSCSQTLNHNVMYWYQQKSSQAPKLLFHYYDKDFNNEADTPDNFQSRRPNTSFCFLDIRSPGLGDTAMYLCATSTKDRGYEQYFGPGTRLTVT.

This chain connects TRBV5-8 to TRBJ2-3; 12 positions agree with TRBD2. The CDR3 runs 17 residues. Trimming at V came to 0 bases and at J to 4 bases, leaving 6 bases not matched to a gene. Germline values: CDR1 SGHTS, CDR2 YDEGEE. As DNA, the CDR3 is TGTGCCAGCAGCTTGGGCCCTAGCGGGAGGGCCCCAGATACGCAGTATTTT. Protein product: CASSLGPSGRAPDTQYF.

The CDR3 here is CASSGGGRQGAWDTQYF. The CDR3 nucleotides are TGTGCCAGCAGCGGAGGTGGACGACAGGGCGCGTGGGATACGCAGTATTTT. This chain joins TRBV7-9 and TRBJ2-3; 7 bases fit TRBD1. Germline values: CDR1 SEHNR, CDR2 FQNEAQ (reference sequence). The CDR3 is 17 residues long. J was trimmed by 6 bases and V by 5 bases; bases with no gene match: 17.

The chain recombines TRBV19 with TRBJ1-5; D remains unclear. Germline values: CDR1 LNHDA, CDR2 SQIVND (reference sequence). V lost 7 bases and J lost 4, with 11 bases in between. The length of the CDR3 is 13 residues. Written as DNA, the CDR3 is TGTGCCAGTACCGCGGAGGGAAATCAGCCCCAGCATTTT. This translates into CASTAEGNQPQHF.

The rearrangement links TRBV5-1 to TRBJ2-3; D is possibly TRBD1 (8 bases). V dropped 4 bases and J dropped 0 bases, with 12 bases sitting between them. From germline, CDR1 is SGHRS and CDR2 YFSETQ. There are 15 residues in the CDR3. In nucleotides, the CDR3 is TGCGCCAGCAGCCTACAGGGGGGGAGCACAGATACGCAGTATTTT. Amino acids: CASSLQGGSTDTQYF.

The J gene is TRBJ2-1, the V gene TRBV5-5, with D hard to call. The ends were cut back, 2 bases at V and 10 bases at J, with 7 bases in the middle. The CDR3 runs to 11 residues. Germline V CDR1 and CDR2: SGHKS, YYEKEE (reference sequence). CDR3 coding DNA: TGTGCCAGCAGCTTTTTGACAGAGCAGTTCTTC. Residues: CASSFLTEQFF.

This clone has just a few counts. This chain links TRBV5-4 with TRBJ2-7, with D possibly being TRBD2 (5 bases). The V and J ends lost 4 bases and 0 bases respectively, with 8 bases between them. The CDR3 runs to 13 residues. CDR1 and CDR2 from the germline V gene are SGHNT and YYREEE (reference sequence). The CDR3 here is CASSAGNSYEQYF. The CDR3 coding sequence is TGTGCCAGCAGCGCCGGGAACTCCTACGAGCAGTACTTC.

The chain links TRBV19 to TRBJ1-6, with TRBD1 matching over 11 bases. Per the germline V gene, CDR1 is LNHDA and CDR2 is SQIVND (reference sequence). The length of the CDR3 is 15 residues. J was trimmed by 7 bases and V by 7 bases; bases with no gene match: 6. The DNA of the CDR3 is TGTGCCAGTAAAGCCGGACAGGGGGCGAATTCACCCCTCCACTTT. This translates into CASKAGQGANSPLHF.

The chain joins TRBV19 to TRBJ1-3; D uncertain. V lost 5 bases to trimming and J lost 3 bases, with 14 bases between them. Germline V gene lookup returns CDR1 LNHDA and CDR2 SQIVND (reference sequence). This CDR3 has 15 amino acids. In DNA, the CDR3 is TGTGCCAGTAGTCAAAGAACAACCAATGGAAACACCATATATTTT. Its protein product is CASSQRTTNGNTIYF.